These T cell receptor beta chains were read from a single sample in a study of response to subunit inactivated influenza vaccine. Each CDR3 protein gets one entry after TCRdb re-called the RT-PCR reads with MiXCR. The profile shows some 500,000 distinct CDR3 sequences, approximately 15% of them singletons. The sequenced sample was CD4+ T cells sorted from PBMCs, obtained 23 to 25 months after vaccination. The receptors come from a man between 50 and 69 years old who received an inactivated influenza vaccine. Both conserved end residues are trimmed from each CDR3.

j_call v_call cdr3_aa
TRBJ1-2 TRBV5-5 ASSSGQSLYGYT
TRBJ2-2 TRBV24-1 ATRQGSTGELF
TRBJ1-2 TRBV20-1 SAGDSNYGYT
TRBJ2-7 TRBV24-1 ATSDSGRHGEQY
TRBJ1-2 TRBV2 ASRPDRGQSYGYT
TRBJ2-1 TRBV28 ASSYGGPYNEQF
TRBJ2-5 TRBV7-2 ASSSKKTQY
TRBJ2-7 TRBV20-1 SAREGYSYEQY
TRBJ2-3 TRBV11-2 ASSLGLRSSTDTQY
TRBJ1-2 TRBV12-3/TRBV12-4 ASSPSQGYGYT
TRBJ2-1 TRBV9 ASSVVGGKNDEQF
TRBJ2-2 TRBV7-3 ASSALSGELF
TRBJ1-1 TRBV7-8 ASSFNRGQDTEAF
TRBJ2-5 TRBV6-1 AGSAHGTASSKAQY
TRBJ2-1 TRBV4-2 ASSQEPRGGRGGEQF
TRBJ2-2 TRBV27 ASSLQGQGKAGELF
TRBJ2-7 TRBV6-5 ASSYGVRAGWYEQY
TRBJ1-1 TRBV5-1 ASSWGAGGPTEAF
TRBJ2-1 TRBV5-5 ASSGGTSLSYNEQF
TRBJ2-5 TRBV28 ASSFLLETQY
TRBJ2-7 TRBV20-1 SARVAESTNYEQY
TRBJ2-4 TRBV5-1 ASSNIQGDIQY
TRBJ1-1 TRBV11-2 ASSLEVMSDAF
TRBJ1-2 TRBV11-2 ASSFNHYGYT
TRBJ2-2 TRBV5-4 ASSQPDRGATGELF
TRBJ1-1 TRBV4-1 ASKKDLNTEAF
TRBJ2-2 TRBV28 ASSFGSGRPGELF
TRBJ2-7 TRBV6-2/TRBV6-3 TSRLPGQRAYEQY
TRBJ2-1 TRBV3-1 ASSLTLGSSGSSYNEQF
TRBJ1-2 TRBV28 ASRGQWEYGYT
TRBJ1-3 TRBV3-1 ASSQDPRGSGNTIY
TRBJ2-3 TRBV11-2 ASSLVLNRERDTQY
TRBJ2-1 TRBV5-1 ASSRVISGNNEQF
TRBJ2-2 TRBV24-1 ATSAWETGELF
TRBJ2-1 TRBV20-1 SARGLYNEQF
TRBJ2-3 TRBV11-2 ASSAQVITDTQY
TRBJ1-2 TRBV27 ASSFSGVGEGGYT